The 20 T cell receptor beta chains presented below share a single source sample, sequenced in a study of blood T cell dynamics during melanoma immunotherapy. Clones were read by immunoSEQ multiplex PCR, and TCRdb kept only the in-frame ones, dropping some. The sample includes 5,500 to 8,500 clones, over 70% seen only once; the top ten take approximately 40%. Stated time point: pre-treatment baseline. Here the sequenced sample was blood, taken from a patient treated with checkpoint blockade. The receptors shown here come from a human donor with melanoma. Some clones in this sample may be carry-over from other donors' samples.

CDR3 nucleotides: TGTGCCAGCAGTGCCACGGGGAGAGACGGCTACACCTTC. Amino acid sequence: CASSATGRDGYTF. The chain has TRBV2 and TRBJ1-2; no definite D call. Trimming stripped 4 bases from V and 8 bases from J, with 14 bases between. Germline loops: CDR1 SNHLY, CDR2 FYNNEI. The CDR3 contains 13 residues.

This chain connects TRBV6-1 to TRBJ2-7, with TRBD1 as a possible D gene (6 bases). Trimming removed 6 bases from V and 2 bases from J, with 14 bases in between. The germline V gene has CDR1 MNHNS and CDR2 SASEGT. This CDR3 region has 14 residues. CDR3 DNA: TGTGCCAGCAGGATAACAGGGACGACCTACGAGCAGTACTTC. This sequence encodes CASRITGTTYEQYF.

The genes are TRBV29-1 and TRBJ2-4; D gene ambiguous. The CDR3 spans 13 residues. The ends were cut back, 1 base at V and 2 bases at J, with 6 bases in the middle. Germline CDR1 SQVTM, CDR2 ANQGSEA. Here the CDR3 DNA reads TGCAGCGTTGAAGGTGGACCCAAAAACATTCAGTACTTC. Protein product: CSVEGGPKNIQYF.

The CDR3 protein is CASSYLDTFNEKLFF. CDR3 in DNA: TGTGCCAGCAGTTACCTAGACACATTTAATGAAAAACTGTTTTTT. J is TRBJ1-4 and V is TRBV6-6; no definite D call. V lost 2 bases and J lost 4, with 11 bases in between. Germline V gene data show CDR1 as MNHNY and CDR2 as SVGAGI (reference sequence). This CDR3 is 15 amino acids long.

The chain couples TRBV11-2 to TRBJ2-3; 9 positions match TRBD2. CDR3 length: 17 amino acids. The V gene end was trimmed by 2 bases and the J gene end by 5 bases; junction bases not matched to a gene: 11. CDR1 and CDR2 from the germline V gene are SGHAT and FQNNGV. CDR3 bases: TGTGCCAGCAGCTTACCTACCGGGACTAGCATTTTAGATACGCAGTATTTT. Protein product: CASSLPTGTSILDTQYF.

This rearrangement joins TRBV11-3 to TRBJ2-7, with 7 bases lining up with TRBD2. V shed 1 base and J 3 bases; nucleotides not matched to a gene: 0. The CDR3 contains 13 residues. The germline gives CDR1 SGHNT, CDR2 YENEEA. The CDR3 region has the DNA TGTGCCAGCAGCTTAGTAGCGGGCTACGAGCAGTACTTC. It translates to CASSLVAGYEQYF.

This chain uses TRBV19 with TRBJ2-4, with D possibly being TRBD2 (6 bases). Per the germline V gene, CDR1 is LNHDA and CDR2 is SQIVND (reference sequence). This CDR3 spans 16 amino acids. Trimming took 4 bases from V and 0 from J, leaving 13 bases between them. CDR3 sequence: CASSRRGNLAKNIQYF. For the CDR3, the DNA is TGTGCCAGTAGTAGGCGGGGCAATTTAGCCAAAAACATTCAGTACTTC.

This rearrangement joins TRBV9 to TRBJ1-5, with no clear D. Germline values: CDR1 SGDLS, CDR2 YYNGEE. The CDR3 is 14 residues long. V lost 2 bases and J lost 0, with 6 bases in between. The CDR3 DNA follows: TGTGCCAGCAGCGTTGGGTTTAGCAATCAGCCCCAGCATTTT. Protein: CASSVGFSNQPQHF.

This chain's CDR3 is CASSRGLAGAGTDTQYF. The CDR3 nucleotides are TGCGCCAGCAGCAGGGGACTAGCGGGAGCGGGGACAGATACGCAGTATTTT. The gene calls are TRBV5-1 and TRBJ2-3; 14 bases are a match to TRBD2. The germline gives CDR1 SGHRS, CDR2 YFSETQ. V lost 4 bases, J lost 3 bases, and 7 bases stayed unmatched. This CDR3 has 17 residues.

CDR3 nucleotide sequence: TGTGCCAGCTCACCACCTGATCGTTACGACGGAAACACTGAAGCTTTCTTT. Amino acid sequence: CASSPPDRYDGNTEAFF. V is TRBV18 and J is TRBJ1-1; D is unclear. Germline CDR1 KGHSH, CDR2 LQKENI. This CDR3 contains 17 residues. V dropped 0 bases and J dropped 2 bases, with 16 bases sitting between them.

This chain's CDR3 is CAISAGQGSYGYTF. CDR3 sequence (DNA): TGTGCCATCAGTGCGGGACAGGGGAGCTATGGCTACACCTTC. This sequence joins TRBV10-3 and TRBJ1-2, with TRBD1 identical over 10 bases. In germline, CDR1 is ENHRY, CDR2 SYGVKD. The CDR3 runs 14 residues. V shed 4 bases, J shed 4 bases, and the junction held 3 bases outside the gene matches.

CDR3 DNA sequence: TGTGCCAGCAGCTCGATCGGGGGCCAAGAGACCCAGTACTTC. Protein product: CASSSIGGQETQYF. The rearrangement joins TRBV11-2 to TRBJ2-5; a possible D gene is TRBD2 (6 bases). The V gene's germline CDR1 is SGHAT and CDR2 FQNNGV. This CDR3 contains 14 residues. V was shortened by 4 bases and J by 1 base, with 10 bases between the two germline ends.

The rearrangement uses TRBV30 and TRBJ1-1; a weak D match, TRBD1 (6 bases). Germline V gives CDR1 GTSNPN, CDR2 SVGIG (reference sequence). Trimming stripped 2 bases from V and 0 bases from J, with 13 bases between. The CDR3 totals 15 residues. The CDR3 sequence is CAWSLRGGMNTEAFF. The CDR3 DNA reads as TGTGCCTGGAGTCTCCGAGGGGGAATGAACACTGAAGCTTTCTTT. The entire variable domain, with the rest obtained from reference TRBV30 and TRBJ1-1, is as follows: SQTIHQWPATLVQPVGSPLSLECTVEGTSNPNLYWYRQAAGRGLQLLFYSVGIGQISSEVPQNLSASRPQDRQFILSSKKLLLSDSGFYLCAWSLRGGMNTEAFFGQGTRLTVV.

CDR3 DNA sequence: TGTGCCAGCAGTAGTATGATGGGGAGCACTGAAGCTTTCTTT. Its translation is CASSSMMGSTEAFF. V and J are TRBV2 and TRBJ1-1; D is ambiguous. From germline, CDR1 is SNHLY and CDR2 FYNNEI. V lost 5 bases and J lost 4, with 14 bases in between. The CDR3 is 14 amino acids. Full variable domain (remainder filled in from reference TRBV2 and TRBJ1-1): EPEVTQTPSHQVTQMGQEVILRCVPISNHLYFYWYRQILGQKVEFLVSFYNNEISEKSEIFDDQFSVERPDGSNFTLKIRSTKLEDSAMYFCASSSMMGSTEAFFGQGTRLTVV.

This clone turned up a few times. The CDR3 loop is CASSSGTGGRTDTQYF. CDR3 nucleotide sequence: TGTGCCAGCAGCTCAGGGACAGGGGGCCGCACAGATACGCAGTATTTT. This sequence joins TRBV5-4 and TRBJ2-3; TRBD1 matches 12 bases. This CDR3 contains 16 residues. The V gene end was trimmed by 3 bases and the J gene end by 1 base; junction bases not matched to a gene: 3. Germline-derived CDR1 and CDR2 are SGHNT and YYREEE (reference sequence).

V and J are TRBV6-7 and TRBJ2-1; TRBD1 agrees at 8 bases. TRBV6-7 is assigned to the ORF class and has an uncertain function. The CDR3 has 14 amino acids. V lost 6 bases and J lost 5; bases outside the gene matches: 6. In DNA form, the CDR3 reads TGTGCCAGCAGACCGGACAGGGAGAACAATGAGCAGTTCTTC. Protein: CASRPDRENNEQFF.

J is TRBJ1-2 and V is TRBV5-4, with D hard to call. Germline V lookup: CDR1 SGHNT, CDR2 YYREEE (reference sequence). The CDR3 has 13 amino acids. Between the trimmed V and J ends, which lost 4 bases and 2 bases, there was a span of 9 bases. The CDR3 here is CASSPDTNYGYTF. The DNA of the CDR3 is TGTGCCAGCAGCCCCGATACGAACTATGGCTACACCTTC.

This clone was detected only once. The rearrangement links TRBV6-1 to TRBJ1-1; D gene unclear. Germline V CDR1 and CDR2: MNHNS, SASEGT. There are 14 residues in the CDR3. Trimming left V 5 bases short and J 1 base short, with 11 bases between. CDR3 sequence reads: CASSLEGTNTEAFF. In DNA form, the CDR3 reads TGTGCCAGCAGTCTGGAGGGCACGAACACTGAAGCTTTCTTT.

The chain links TRBV9 to TRBJ2-3, with TRBD2 matching 11 bases. Trimming cost V 0 bases and J 6 bases; bases outside gene matches: 6. CDR1 is SGDLS, CDR2 YYNGEE, per germline. The CDR3 consists of 16 residues. The CDR3 nucleotides read TGTGCCAGCAGCGTAGATAGCGGGAGGGCCCCCGATACGCAGTATTTT. It codes for CASSVDSGRAPDTQYF.

This chain uses TRBV7-3 with TRBJ2-3; 10 nucleotides align to TRBD2. The CDR3 is 15 residues long. Looked up from germline, CDR1 is SGHTA and CDR2 is FQGTGA. Trimming removed 4 bases from V and 5 bases from J; junction bases left unmatched: 6. CDR3 in amino acids: CASSSLAGRIDTQYF. Written as DNA, the CDR3 is TGTGCCAGCAGCTCACTAGCGGGGAGGATAGATACGCAGTATTTT.